This T cell receptor beta chain was sequenced during a study of control samples from healthy donors and cancer patients (TCRdb year 2020). The V and J ends are trimmed by 4 bases and 6 bases, leaving 20 bases between them. CDR3 length: 16 amino acids, cysteine to phenylalanine. CDR3 DNA only is kept here, 48 bases in frame from base 1. Looking up the germline V gene yields CDR1 SGHRS and CDR2 YFSETQ. Of note for this clone: Its target antigen remains unknown. No qualities accompany the bases; no much larger clone lies one base away.

The library was prepared using the immunoSEQ multiplex PCR assay. TCRdb holds this immuneACCESS table with in-frame rearrangements only. Some clones are missing; in checked studies, unresolved V genes explain under half, and the rest has no known cause. This sample gives some 120,000 clones in total; just under 90% of them show up just once. 9% to 13% of the sample belongs to the ten largest clones. Here the chain combines TRBV5-1 and TRBJ1-5; tentative D gene TRBD1, with 5 bases matching. The sequenced sample consisted of blood. The TCR was taken from a man younger than 45 in good health. The base sequence is TGCGCCAGCAGCCTTGGAGGGGCTCAGCTTGGTCAGCCCCAGCATTTT. Its amino acids are CASSLGGAQLGQPQHF.